The 3 T cell receptor beta chains presented below share a single source sample, sequenced in a study of blood T cell repertoires in COVID-19. Generated by immunoSEQ multiplex PCR, the TCRdb table keeps only in-frame clones and is missing some. Of around 280,000 clones detected, 88% appear once; the ten largest clones hold about 11%. The sequenced sample consisted of peripheral blood. Receptors were obtained from a young woman with COVID-19, enrolled during active disease.

This chain joins TRBV7-2 and TRBJ2-1, with D possibly matching TRBD1 (5 bases). There are 14 residues in the CDR3. V was clipped by 0 bases and J by 9 bases, with 12 bases between them. The germline CDR1 and CDR2 sequences are SGHTA and FQGNSA. Here the CDR3 reads CASSLAPGLGEQFF. The CDR3 DNA reads TGTGCCAGCAGCTTAGCGCCAGGGCTGGGTGAGCAGTTCTTC.

This clone was picked up one time. The chain combines TRBV7-9 with TRBJ1-4; possible D gene TRBD1, 5 bases. This CDR3 is 15 amino acids long. Germline V gene lookup returns CDR1 SEHNR and CDR2 FQNEAQ (reference sequence). Trimming cost V 5 bases and J 8 bases, with 18 bases left between them. The CDR3 DNA is TGTGCCAGCAGCCCGGGGGGACCCGCGGGGGAAAAACTGTTTTTT. It encodes CASSPGGPAGEKLFF.

Only a few counts were recorded for this clone. The V and J genes are TRBV13 and TRBJ2-3; D remains ambiguous. The ends were cut back, 5 bases at V and 4 bases at J, with 10 bases in the middle. The CDR3 extends over 13 amino acids. Per the germline V gene, CDR1 is PRHDT and CDR2 is FYEKMQ (reference sequence). The CDR3 bases are TGTGCCAGCAGCGCCCAGGTGGCAGATACGCAGTATTTT. Its translation: CASSAQVADTQYF.